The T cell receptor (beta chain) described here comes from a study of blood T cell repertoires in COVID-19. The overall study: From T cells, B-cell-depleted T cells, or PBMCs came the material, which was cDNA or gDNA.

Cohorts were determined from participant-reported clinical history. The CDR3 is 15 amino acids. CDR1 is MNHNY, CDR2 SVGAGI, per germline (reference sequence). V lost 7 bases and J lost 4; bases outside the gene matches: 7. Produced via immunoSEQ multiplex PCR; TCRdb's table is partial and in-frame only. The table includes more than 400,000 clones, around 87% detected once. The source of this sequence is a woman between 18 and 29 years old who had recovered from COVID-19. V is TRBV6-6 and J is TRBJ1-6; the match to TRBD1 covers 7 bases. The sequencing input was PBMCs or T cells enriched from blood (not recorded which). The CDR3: CASNLQGSYNSPLHF. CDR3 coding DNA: TGTGCCAGCAACCTACAGGGGTCATATAATTCACCCCTCCACTTT.